These T cell receptor beta chains were read from a single sample in a study of T cell clonotyping in hematopoietic cell transplantation. Sequencing was performed with immunoSEQ multiplex PCR; in TCRdb, only in-frame clones are kept and a portion is missing. The repertoire holds roughly 40,000 clones, about 85% seen once, with roughly 2.8% in the top ten. This material consisted of peripheral blood mononuclear cells, taken before stem cell transplant. These receptors all stem from a man aged 55-75 years with acute myeloid leukemia. Some clones in this sample may be carry-over from other donors' samples. CDR3s leave out the opening cysteine and the closing phenylalanine or tryptophan. A D gene is named only where the DNA matches it firmly.

j_call	v_call	d_call	cdr3_aa
TRBJ2-7	TRBV5-6	TRBD2	ASSAGLAGGSSYEQY
TRBJ2-7	TRBV5-4	TRBD1	ASSTGARVEQY
TRBJ2-4	TRBV5-6	-	ASSPQVGGGIQY
TRBJ1-2	TRBV6-5	TRBD1	ASSQTGQGFFGYT
TRBJ1-5	TRBV28	-	ASRIPGQRGQPQH
TRBJ1-2	TRBV6-1	-	ASSRGWGVGYT
TRBJ1-6	TRBV2	TRBD1	ASRIGTGDNSPLH
TRBJ1-3	TRBV29-1	-	SVEEGFSGNTIY
TRBJ1-5	TRBV5-6	TRBD1	ASSSGTGFNQPQH
TRBJ1-5	TRBV15	-	ATSARQDRNQPQH
TRBJ2-7	TRBV6-1	-	ASRPDGYEQY
TRBJ1-3	TRBV28	-	ASSPAGGAGGNTIY
TRBJ1-4	TRBV30	-	AWSHTGRGEKLF
TRBJ1-5	TRBV28	-	ASIPQGNQPQH
TRBJ1-4	TRBV28	-	ASSITPRGDKLF
TRBJ1-3	TRBV10-3	-	AIKGEGNTIY
TRBJ2-7	TRBV25-1	-	ASSQGYEQY
TRBJ1-6	TRBV2	-	ASSDEQAGNSPLH
TRBJ1-5	TRBV19	TRBD1	ASSGGQGIGQPQH
TRBJ1-1	TRBV29-1	-	SAASLGGAF
TRBJ2-7	TRBV4-2	-	ASSALFSDEQY
TRBJ2-7	TRBV5-4	-	ASSFDSRSYEQY
TRBJ1-4	TRBV28	TRBD1	ASSVVGQGWEKLF
TRBJ1-5	TRBV6-1	-	ASQLRPPQH
TRBJ2-7	TRBV14	TRBD1	ASSQVGTGAYEQY
TRBJ2-3	TRBV27	-	ASSLDSHPGTQY
TRBJ2-7	TRBV10-3	TRBD1	AISGTGGAPYEQY
TRBJ1-6	TRBV4-1	-	ASSQDNWSRASSPLH
TRBJ2-7	TRBV21-1	-	ASSKGPAHGRSYEQY
TRBJ1-3	TRBV6-1	-	ASSDVSRAGNTIY
TRBJ1-2	TRBV10-3	TRBD1	AIQAGTGTNGYT
TRBJ1-1	TRBV28	TRBD1	ASSTHRGRTEAF
TRBJ1-4	TRBV6-6	-	ASRVGVTTNEKLF
TRBJ1-2	TRBV28	-	ASSFEGHYGYT
TRBJ1-1	TRBV4-3	-	ASSQGRLNTEAF
TRBJ1-2	TRBV5-1	-	ASSLEPPSGGFLYGYT